This T cell receptor (beta chain) appears in the sequencing data of a study of blood T cell repertoires in COVID-19. The wider study: Samples taken during acute and convalescent COVID-19 were collected in the United States, Italy and Spain. Sources were T cells, B-cell-depleted T cells, or PBMCs; the material itself was cDNA or gDNA.

Germline CDR1 and CDR2: PRHDT and FYEKMQ (reference sequence). V dropped 5 bases and J dropped 13; count of bases not matched to a gene: 22. The CDR3 covers 17 residues. Original processing methods: How many nucleated cells were present was estimated from reference gene primer amplification. The table came from immunoSEQ multiplex PCR; TCRdb's copy has only in-frame clones and leaves some out. From that table come the V and J calls and clone size; the DNA was used to work out D and trimming. The data hold approximately 65,000 clones, with 90% observed a single time. The rearrangement uses TRBV13 and TRBJ1-2; TRBD1 agrees at 10 bases. This clonotype originated in a woman aged 18-29 years with acute or convalescent COVID-19. The specimen was peripheral blood. The CDR3 protein is CASSASSGTGVPPQSTF. The CDR3 DNA follows: TGTGCCAGCAGCGCCTCCTCCGGGACAGGGGTCCCCCCCCAAAGCACCTTC.